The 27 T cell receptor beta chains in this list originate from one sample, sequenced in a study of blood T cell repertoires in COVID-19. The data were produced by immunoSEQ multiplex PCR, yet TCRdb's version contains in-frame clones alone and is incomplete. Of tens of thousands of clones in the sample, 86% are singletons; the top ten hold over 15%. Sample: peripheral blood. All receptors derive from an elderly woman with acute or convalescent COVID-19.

Here the CDR3 reads CASSPTGDGETQYF. CDR3 coding DNA: TGTGCCAGCAGCCCGACCGGGGATGGGGAGACCCAGTACTTC. The J gene is TRBJ2-5, the V gene TRBV5-4; D is perhaps TRBD2 (5 bases). Germline V CDR1 and CDR2: SGHNT, YYREEE (reference sequence). This CDR3 contains 14 residues. V was clipped by 4 bases and J by 5 bases, with 15 bases between them.

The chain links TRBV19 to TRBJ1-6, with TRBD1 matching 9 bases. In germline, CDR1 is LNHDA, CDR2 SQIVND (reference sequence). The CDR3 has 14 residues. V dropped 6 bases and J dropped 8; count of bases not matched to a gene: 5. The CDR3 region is CASRSTGGYSPLHF. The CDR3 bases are TGTGCCAGTAGGAGTACAGGGGGCTATTCACCCCTCCACTTT.

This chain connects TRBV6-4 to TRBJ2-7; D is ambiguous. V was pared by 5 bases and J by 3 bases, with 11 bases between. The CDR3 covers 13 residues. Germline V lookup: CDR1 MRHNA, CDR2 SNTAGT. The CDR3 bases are TGTGCCAGCAGTAGGCCAGCGTTCTACGAGCAGTACTTC. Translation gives CASSRPAFYEQYF.

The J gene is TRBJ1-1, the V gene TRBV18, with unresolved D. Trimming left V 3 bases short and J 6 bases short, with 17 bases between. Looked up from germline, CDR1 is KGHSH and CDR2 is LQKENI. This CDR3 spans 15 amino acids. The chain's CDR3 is CASSPSIGSGAEAFF. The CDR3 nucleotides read TGTGCCAGCTCACCCTCCATAGGCAGCGGCGCTGAAGCTTTCTTT. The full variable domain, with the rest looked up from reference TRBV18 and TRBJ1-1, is NAGVMQNPRHLVRRRGQEARLRCSPMKGHSHVYWYRQLPEEGLKFMVYLQKENIIDESGMPKERFSAEFPKEGPSILRIQQVVRGDSAAYFCASSPSIGSGAEAFFGQGTRLTVV.

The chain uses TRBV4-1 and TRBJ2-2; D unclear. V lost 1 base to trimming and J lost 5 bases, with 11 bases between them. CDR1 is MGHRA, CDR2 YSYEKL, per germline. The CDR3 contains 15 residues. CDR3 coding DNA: TGCGCCAGCAGCCAAGTCCACCCCGGGACCGGGGAGCTGTTTTTT. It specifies CASSQVHPGTGELFF.

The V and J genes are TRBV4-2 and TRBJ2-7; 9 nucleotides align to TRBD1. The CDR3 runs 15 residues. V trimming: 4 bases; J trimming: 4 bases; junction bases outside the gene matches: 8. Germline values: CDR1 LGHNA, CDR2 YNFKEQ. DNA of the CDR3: TGTGCCAGCAGCCTTAGAGGGACAGGGTCGTACGAGCAGTACTTC. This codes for CASSLRGTGSYEQYF.

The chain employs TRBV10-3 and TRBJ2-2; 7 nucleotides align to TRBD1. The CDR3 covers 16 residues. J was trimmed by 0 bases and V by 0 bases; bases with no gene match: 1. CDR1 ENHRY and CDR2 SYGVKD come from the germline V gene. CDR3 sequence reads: CAISESTGSNTGELFF. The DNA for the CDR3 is TGTGCCATCAGTGAGTCGACAGGGTCGAACACCGGGGAGCTGTTTTTT.

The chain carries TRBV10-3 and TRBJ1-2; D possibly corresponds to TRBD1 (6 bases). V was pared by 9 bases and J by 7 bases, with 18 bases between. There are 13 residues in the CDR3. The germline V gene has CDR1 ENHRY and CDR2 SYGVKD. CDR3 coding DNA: TGTGCCATAGGACGGGACATCGGACGTGGCTACACCTTC. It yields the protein CAIGRDIGRGYTF.

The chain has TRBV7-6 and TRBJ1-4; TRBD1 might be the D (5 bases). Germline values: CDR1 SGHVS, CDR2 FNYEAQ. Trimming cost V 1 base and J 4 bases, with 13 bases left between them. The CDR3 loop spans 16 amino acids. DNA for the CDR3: TGTGCCAGCAGCTTAGTCGGGGGGGTCAGTAATGAAAAACTGTTTTTT. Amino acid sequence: CASSLVGGVSNEKLFF.

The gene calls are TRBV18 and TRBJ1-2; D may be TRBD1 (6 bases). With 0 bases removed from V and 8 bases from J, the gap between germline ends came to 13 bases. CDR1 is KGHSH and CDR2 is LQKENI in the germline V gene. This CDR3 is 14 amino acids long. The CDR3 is CASSPPNRAEGYTF. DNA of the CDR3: TGTGCCAGCTCACCACCCAACAGGGCCGAGGGCTACACCTTC.

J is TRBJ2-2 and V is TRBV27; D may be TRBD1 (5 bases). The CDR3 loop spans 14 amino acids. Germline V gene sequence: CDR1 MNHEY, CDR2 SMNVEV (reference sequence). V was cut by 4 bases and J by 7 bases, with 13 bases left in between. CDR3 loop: CASSSTARGGELFF. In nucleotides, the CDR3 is TGTGCCAGCAGTTCGACAGCTCGCGGCGGGGAGCTGTTTTTT.

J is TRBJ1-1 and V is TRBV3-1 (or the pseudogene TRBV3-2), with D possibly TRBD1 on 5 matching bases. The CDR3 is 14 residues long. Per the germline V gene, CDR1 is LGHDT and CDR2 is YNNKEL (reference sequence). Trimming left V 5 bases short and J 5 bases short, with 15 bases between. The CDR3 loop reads CASSLGWGATEAFF. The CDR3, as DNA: TGTGCCAGCAGCTTGGGGTGGGGCGCAACTGAAGCTTTCTTT.

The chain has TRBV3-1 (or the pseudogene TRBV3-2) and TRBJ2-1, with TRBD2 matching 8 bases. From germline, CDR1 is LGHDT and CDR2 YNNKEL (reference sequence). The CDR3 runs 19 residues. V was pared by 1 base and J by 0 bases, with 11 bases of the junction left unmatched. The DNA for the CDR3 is TGTGCCAGCAGCCAAGGTGGCCAGCGGGGGTCCTACTCCTACAATGAGCAGTTCTTC. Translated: CASSQGGQRGSYSYNEQFF.

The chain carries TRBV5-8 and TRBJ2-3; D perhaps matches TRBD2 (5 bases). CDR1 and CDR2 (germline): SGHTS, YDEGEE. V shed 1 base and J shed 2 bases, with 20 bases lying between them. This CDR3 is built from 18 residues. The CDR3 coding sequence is TGTGCCAGCAGCTTGTCGGGATTCAAAACACTTCCCACAGATACGCAGTATTTT. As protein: CASSLSGFKTLPTDTQYF.

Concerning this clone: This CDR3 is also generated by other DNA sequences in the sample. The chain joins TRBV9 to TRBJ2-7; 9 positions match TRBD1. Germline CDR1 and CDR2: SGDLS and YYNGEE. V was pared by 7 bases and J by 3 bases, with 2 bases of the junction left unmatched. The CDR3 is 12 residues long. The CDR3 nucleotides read TGTGCCAGCTCGGGACAGGGCTACGAGCAGTACTTC. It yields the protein CASSGQGYEQYF.

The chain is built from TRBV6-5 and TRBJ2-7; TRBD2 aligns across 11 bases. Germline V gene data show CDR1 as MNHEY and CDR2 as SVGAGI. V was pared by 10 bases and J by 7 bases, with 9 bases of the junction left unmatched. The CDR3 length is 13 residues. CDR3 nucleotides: TGTGCCATTACTAGCGGGGGCCGAGGAGAGCAGTACTTC. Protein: CAITSGGRGEQYF.

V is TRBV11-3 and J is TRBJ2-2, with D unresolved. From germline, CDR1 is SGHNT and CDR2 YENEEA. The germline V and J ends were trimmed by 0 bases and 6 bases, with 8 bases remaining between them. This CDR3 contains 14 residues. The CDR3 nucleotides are TGTGCCAGCAGCTTAGACTTAATGTCCGGGGAGCTGTTTTTT. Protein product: CASSLDLMSGELFF.

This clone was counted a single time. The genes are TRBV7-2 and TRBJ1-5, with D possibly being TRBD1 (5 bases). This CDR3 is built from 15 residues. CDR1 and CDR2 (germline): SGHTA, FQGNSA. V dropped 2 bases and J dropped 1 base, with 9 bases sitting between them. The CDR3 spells CASSLIRGSNQPQHF. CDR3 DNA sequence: TGTGCCAGCAGCTTAATCCGGGGGAGCAATCAGCCCCAGCATTTT.

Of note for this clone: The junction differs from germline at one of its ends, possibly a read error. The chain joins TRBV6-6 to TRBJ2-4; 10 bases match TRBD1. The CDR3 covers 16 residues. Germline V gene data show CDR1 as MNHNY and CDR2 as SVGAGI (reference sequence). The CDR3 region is CASSSPTGGQGNIQYF. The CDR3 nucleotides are TGTGCCAGCAGTTCCCCGACAGGGGGCCAGGGGAACATTCAGTACTTT.

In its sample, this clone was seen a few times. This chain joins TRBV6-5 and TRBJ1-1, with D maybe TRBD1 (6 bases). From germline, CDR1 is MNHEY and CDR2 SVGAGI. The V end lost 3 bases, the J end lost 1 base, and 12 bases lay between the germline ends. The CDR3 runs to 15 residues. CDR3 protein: CASSYTIRGNTEAFF. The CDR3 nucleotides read TGTGCCAGCAGTTATACGATCAGGGGGAACACTGAAGCTTTCTTT.

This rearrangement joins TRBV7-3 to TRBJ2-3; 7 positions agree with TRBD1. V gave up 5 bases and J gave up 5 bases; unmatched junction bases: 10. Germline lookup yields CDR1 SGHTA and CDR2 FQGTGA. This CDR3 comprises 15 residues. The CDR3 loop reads CASSPTGREGDTQYF. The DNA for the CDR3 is TGTGCCAGCAGCCCGACAGGGAGAGAAGGAGATACGCAGTATTTT.

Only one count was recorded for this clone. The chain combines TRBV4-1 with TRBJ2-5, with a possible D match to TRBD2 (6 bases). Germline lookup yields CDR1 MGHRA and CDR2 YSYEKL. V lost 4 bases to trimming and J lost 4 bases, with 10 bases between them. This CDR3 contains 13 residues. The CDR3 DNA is TGCGCCAGCAGCCCCCTGGAGGGAGAGACCCAGTACTTC. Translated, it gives CASSPLEGETQYF.

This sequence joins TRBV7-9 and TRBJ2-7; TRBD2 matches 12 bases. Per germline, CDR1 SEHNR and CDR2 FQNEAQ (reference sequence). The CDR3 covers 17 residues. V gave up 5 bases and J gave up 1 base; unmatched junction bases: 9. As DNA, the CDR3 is TGTGCCAGCAGCGCCACTCCTGGACTAGCGGGATCCTACGAGCAGTACTTC. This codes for CASSATPGLAGSYEQYF.

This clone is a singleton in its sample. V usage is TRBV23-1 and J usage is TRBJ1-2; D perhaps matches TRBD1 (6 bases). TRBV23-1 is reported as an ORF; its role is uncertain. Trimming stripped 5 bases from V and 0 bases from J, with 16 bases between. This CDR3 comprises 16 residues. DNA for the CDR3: TGCGCCAGCAGTACGTTGGCAGGGGATTCTAACTATGGCTACACCTTC. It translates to CASSTLAGDSNYGYTF.

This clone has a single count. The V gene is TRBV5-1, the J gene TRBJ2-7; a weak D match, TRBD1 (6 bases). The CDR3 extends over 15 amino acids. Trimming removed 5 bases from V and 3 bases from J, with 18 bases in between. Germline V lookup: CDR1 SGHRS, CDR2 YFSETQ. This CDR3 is CASSLGQGRYYEQYF. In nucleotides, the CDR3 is TGCGCCAGCAGTCTTGGGCAGGGGAGATACTACGAGCAGTACTTC.

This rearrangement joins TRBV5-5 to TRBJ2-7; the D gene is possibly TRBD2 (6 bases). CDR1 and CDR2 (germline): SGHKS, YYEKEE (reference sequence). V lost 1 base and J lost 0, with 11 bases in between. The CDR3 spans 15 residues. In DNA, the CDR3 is TGTGCCAGCAGCTTGTATAGCGGTGGCTCCTACGAGCAGTACTTC. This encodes CASSLYSGGSYEQYF.

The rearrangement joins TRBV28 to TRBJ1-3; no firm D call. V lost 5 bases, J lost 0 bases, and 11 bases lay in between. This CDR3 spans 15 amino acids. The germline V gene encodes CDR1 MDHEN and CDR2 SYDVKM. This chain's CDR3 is CASSPRVRSGNTIYF. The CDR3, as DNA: TGTGCCAGCAGTCCTCGGGTCCGCTCTGGAAACACCATATATTTT.